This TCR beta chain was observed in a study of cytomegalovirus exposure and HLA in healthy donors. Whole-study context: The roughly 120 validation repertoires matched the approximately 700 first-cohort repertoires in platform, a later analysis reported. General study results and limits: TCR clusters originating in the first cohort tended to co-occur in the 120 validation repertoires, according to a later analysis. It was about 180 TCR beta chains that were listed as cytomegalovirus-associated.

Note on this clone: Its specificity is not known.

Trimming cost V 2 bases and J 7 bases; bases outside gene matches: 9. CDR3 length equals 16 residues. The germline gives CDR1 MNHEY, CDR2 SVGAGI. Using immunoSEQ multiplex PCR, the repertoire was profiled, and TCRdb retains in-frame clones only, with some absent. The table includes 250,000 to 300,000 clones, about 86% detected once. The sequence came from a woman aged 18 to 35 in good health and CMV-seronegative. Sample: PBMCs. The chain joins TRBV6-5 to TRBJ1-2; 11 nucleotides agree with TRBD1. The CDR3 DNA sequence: TGTGCCAGCAGTTACCCGGTGGACAGGGGGCAGATTGGCTACACCTTC. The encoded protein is CASSYPVDRGQIGYTF.